The rows below give T cell receptor beta chains drawn from one sample of a study of blood T cell repertoires in COVID-19. Sequenced by immunoSEQ multiplex PCR; TCRdb stores in-frame clones only, minus some. The repertoire holds 110,000 to 150,000 clones, with over 70% as singletons. The specimen sequenced was peripheral blood. These receptors were taken from a human donor in a cohort sampled during active COVID-19. The CDR3 runs from the conserved cysteine through the conserved F or W. Fields, in order: J gene, clone size, D gene, V gene, CDR3 DNA, CDR3 protein. The D gene is left open where the match is weak. Clone size is not always given. Where it is, it says once, few, many or a class for expanded clones.

>TRBJ2-7|-|TRBD2|TRBV7-2
TGTGCCAGCAGCGTCGGGACTAGCCGTACCTACGAGCAGTACTTC
CASSVGTSRTYEQYF
>TRBJ1-4|-|TRBD1|TRBV11-2
TGTGCCAGCAGCACTAACAGGGGGCGCGATGAAAAACTGTTTTTT
CASSTNRGRDEKLFF
>TRBJ1-4|-|TRBD1|TRBV5-1
TGCGCCAGCAGCATGGGACAGAGGCGGGAAAAACTGTTTTTT
CASSMGQRREKLFF
>TRBJ2-7|-|TRBD1|TRBV25-1
TGTGCCAGCAGTGATCGGACAGGGGGCACGTGGCAGTACTTC
CASSDRTGGTWQYF
>TRBJ1-2|-|TRBD1|TRBV18
TGTGCCAGCTCAACAGGGGAGGTCTATGGCTACACCTTC
CASSTGEVYGYTF
>TRBJ2-7|-|-|TRBV6-5
TGTGCCAGCTCCGCTCCGACAGGTAGCTCCTACGAGCAGTACTTC
CASSAPTGSSYEQYF
>TRBJ2-1|-|-|TRBV29-1
TGCAGCGTCTCTCGTTGGCAGGGCGTTACCCGTTCTTACGATGAGCAGTTCTTC
CSVSRWQGVTRSYDEQFF
>TRBJ1-1|-|-|TRBV7-9
TGTGCCAGCAGCTTACAGGTGAACACTGAAGCTTTCTTT
CASSLQVNTEAFF
>TRBJ1-1|-|TRBD1|TRBV30
TGTGCCTGGAGTATGGACAGGGTTTTTCTTATCGCTGAAGCTTTCTTT
CAWSMDRVFLIAEAFF
>TRBJ1-5|-|-|TRBV10-3
TGTGCCATCAGTGTTGGCGGAAATGAGAATCAGCCCCAGCATTTT
CAISVGGNENQPQHF
>TRBJ2-1|few|-|TRBV4-1
TGCGCCAGCAGCTCGGGTTGGAGGGGAAGGGATGAGCAGTTCTTC
CASSSGWRGRDEQFF
>TRBJ2-3|-|TRBD2|TRBV5-1
TGCGCCAGCAGCTTGGCCAGGACGGGGGGGCGAACAGATACGCAGTATTTT
CASSLARTGGRTDTQYF
>TRBJ1-3|-|-|TRBV4-3
TGCGCCAGCAGCCAACAGGGGATTGGAAACACCATATATTTT
CASSQQGIGNTIYF
>TRBJ2-1|-|TRBD2|TRBV10-3
TGTGCCATCAGTGTTCTAGCGGGGGTAAACAATGAGCAGTTCTTC
CAISVLAGVNNEQFF
>TRBJ1-3|-|-|TRBV10-3
TGTGCCATCAGTGAGAACAGGGGAAACACCATATATTTT
CAISENRGNTIYF
>TRBJ2-3|-|TRBD2|TRBV9
TGTGCCAGCAGTACGACTAGCGGCACAGATACGCAGTATTTT
CASSTTSGTDTQYF
>TRBJ2-3|-|-|TRBV5-4
TGTGCCAGCAGCTTTGGCAAAGGACTCCCCACAGATACGCAGTATTTT
CASSFGKGLPTDTQYF
>TRBJ2-7|few|TRBD2|TRBV6-5
TGTGCCAGCAGTATTAGCGGGCTCCACTCCTACGAGCAGTACTTC
CASSISGLHSYEQYF
>TRBJ2-3|-|-|TRBV3-1/TRBV3-2
TGTGCCAGCAGCCAAGAGGGCCAGCAAGATACGCAGTATTTT
CASSQEGQQDTQYF
>TRBJ1-5|-|TRBD1|TRBV19
TGTGCCAGTACCGACTTACAGGGGTATCAGCCCCAGCATTTT
CASTDLQGYQPQHF
>TRBJ1-3|-|-|TRBV7-9
TGTGCCAGCAGCTTATTGGGCGGGGCAGGGCCCTCTGGAAACACCATATATTTT
CASSLLGGAGPSGNTIYF
>TRBJ2-1|-|TRBD2|TRBV7-2
TGTGCCAGCAGCTTTGTGAGCGGGACTGCAGGTGAGCAGTTCTTC
CASSFVSGTAGEQFF
>TRBJ2-1|-|TRBD1|TRBV6-6
TGTGCCAGCAGTACCCCGGGACAGGGCCCTCATGAGCAGTTCTTC
CASSTPGQGPHEQFF
>TRBJ2-2|few|TRBD1|TRBV5-1
TGCGCCAGCAGCCCGTATACAGGGGGCTCCGGGGAGCTGTTTTTT
CASSPYTGGSGELFF
>TRBJ1-1|-|-|TRBV5-5
TGTGCCAGCAGCCCGTGGACAGCGAACACTGAAGCTTTCTTT
CASSPWTANTEAFF
>TRBJ2-1|-|-|TRBV9
TGTGCCAGCAGCCCCTACAGGGAGTCCTACAATGAGCAGTTCTTC
CASSPYRESYNEQFF
>TRBJ1-2|-|-|TRBV3-1/TRBV3-2
TGTGCCAGCAGCGCCTCCGGCGGGAACTATGGCTACACCTTC
CASSASGGNYGYTF
>TRBJ2-2|few|-|TRBV6-4
TGTGCCAGCAGTGAGCGTACAGGGTCTACCGGGGAGCTGTTTTTT
CASSERTGSTGELFF
>TRBJ1-2|few|TRBD1|TRBV30
TGTGCCTGGAGCGACAGGGCTCGCTACACCTTC
CAWSDRARYTF
>TRBJ1-5|-|-|TRBV4-3
TGCGCCAGCAGCCAAGATTTCTTAAATCAGCCCCAGCATTTT
CASSQDFLNQPQHF
>TRBJ1-1|once|-|TRBV18
TGTGCCAGCTCAGAGAGCACTGAAGCTTTCTTT
CASSESTEAFF
>TRBJ1-2|many|TRBD1|TRBV3-1/TRBV3-2
TGTGCCAGCAGCCGCGGGACAGGTGGGGTCCGTGGCTACACCTTC
CASSRGTGGVRGYTF
>TRBJ1-2|-|-|TRBV4-2
TGTGCCAGCAGCCAAGATGTTCGGCAGGGTGCCGGCTACACCTTC
CASSQDVRQGAGYTF
>TRBJ1-5|-|TRBD1|TRBV10-3
TGTGCCTCATCGACAGGGGATAGCAATCAGCCCCAGCATTTT
CASSTGDSNQPQHF
>TRBJ1-5|-|TRBD1|TRBV19
TGTGCCAGTATAAGGGACAGGAGTTCTCTTAGCAATCAGCCCCAGCATTTT
CASIRDRSSLSNQPQHF
>TRBJ2-5|-|TRBD1|TRBV7-6
TGTGCCAGCAGCTTAAGAGCTCAGGGGGCTGGCGAGACCCAGTACTTC
CASSLRAQGAGETQYF
>TRBJ2-3|-|TRBD2|TRBV2
TGTGCCAGCAGTCCCCGGGGGGGTGGAGATACGCAGTATTTT
CASSPRGGGDTQYF
>TRBJ2-1|-|TRBD2|TRBV11-1
TGTGCCAGCACCATTAGCGGGGGCCCTTACAATGAGCAGTTCTTC
CASTISGGPYNEQFF
>TRBJ1-1|-|-|TRBV11-3
TGTGCCAGCAGCTTAGTTAGGAACACTGAAGCTTTCTTT
CASSLVRNTEAFF
>TRBJ1-2|-|-|TRBV9
TGTGCCAGCAGCGTAGGATGGGGGGGCGAGGGCTACACCTTC
CASSVGWGGEGYTF
>TRBJ1-3|-|-|TRBV11-2
TGTGCCAGCAGCTTAGCAGGGACTGGAAACACCATATATTTT
CASSLAGTGNTIYF
>TRBJ1-1|-|TRBD1|TRBV5-5
TGTGCCAGCAGCCGGGACAGGGGCCACACTGAAGCTTTCTTT
CASSRDRGHTEAFF
>TRBJ2-2|-|-|TRBV6-1
TGTGCCAGCAGTGAACAACCGGGAACGAACACCGGGGAGCTGTTTTTT
CASSEQPGTNTGELFF